Shown below are 28 T cell receptor beta chains from a single sample sequenced in a study of T cell clones after liver transplantation. Measured with immunoSEQ multiplex PCR; TCRdb has only the in-frame clones, and not every one. The sample holds some 12,000 clones, under 75% seen once. The material sequenced was CD8+ T cells from blood, taken at the 22-month timepoint. These receptors all stem from a human patient who received a liver transplant. Some T cells may trace back to the graft donor.

The V and J genes are TRBV6-6 and TRBJ2-5, with 7 bases matching TRBD1. Germline V gives CDR1 MNHNY, CDR2 SVGAGI (reference sequence). CDR3 length equals 16 residues. The J segment lost 1 base and the V segment lost 5 bases, leaving 10 bases of the junction unmatched. This CDR3 is CASSTKPGTVQETQYF. DNA for the CDR3: TGTGCCAGCAGTACGAAACCCGGGACAGTCCAAGAGACCCAGTACTTC.

The chain joins TRBV4-3 to TRBJ1-2; D is ambiguous. This CDR3 spans 15 amino acids. Deletions cut 1 base from V and 6 bases from J, with 15 bases between. CDR1 is LGHNA, CDR2 YSLEER, per germline. The CDR3 reads CASSQGRTTLDGYTF. Written as DNA, the CDR3 is TGCGCCAGCAGCCAAGGACGGACGACTTTGGATGGCTACACCTTC.

The chain combines TRBV5-1 with TRBJ2-7; D is possibly TRBD1 (6 bases). The CDR3 sequence is 13 residues long. The V gene's germline CDR1 is SGHRS and CDR2 YFSETQ. The V gene lost 7 bases and the J gene lost 2 bases, with 13 bases spanning the gap. CDR3 sequence: CASWEQGAYEQYF. The CDR3 DNA follows: TGCGCCAGCTGGGAACAGGGCGCCTACGAGCAGTACTTC.

The chain links TRBV9 to TRBJ2-7, with a possible D match to TRBD1 (5 bases). The CDR3 has 14 amino acids. V was cut by 5 bases and J by 2 bases, with 14 bases left in between. CDR1 and CDR2 (germline): SGDLS, YYNGEE. The CDR3 spells CASSLGHGTYEQYF. The CDR3 nucleotides read TGTGCCAGCAGTTTGGGGCACGGAACCTACGAGCAGTACTTC.

CDR3 sequence reads: CASSLGQGAHEQYF. CDR3 nucleotide sequence: TGTGCCAGCAGCTTGGGACAGGGGGCTCACGAGCAGTACTTC. The chain carries TRBV5-6 and TRBJ2-7; 10 bases match TRBD1. The V gene's germline CDR1 is SGHDT and CDR2 YYEEEE. This CDR3 is built from 14 residues. Trimming at V came to 0 bases and at J to 5 bases, leaving 2 bases not matched to a gene.

V is TRBV15 and J is TRBJ2-1, with 7 bases aligning to TRBD1. Trimming took 5 bases from V and 3 from J; bases not matched to a gene: 7. The CDR3 spans 15 residues. Per germline, CDR1 LNHNV and CDR2 YYDKDF (reference sequence). In nucleotides, the CDR3 is TGTGCCACCAGCCTCACAGGGGTTAACTACAATGAGCAGTTCTTC. It is translated as CATSLTGVNYNEQFF.

The chain carries TRBV9 and TRBJ2-5; D gene uncertain. V lost 0 bases and J 1 base, leaving 4 bases between the germline ends. This CDR3 contains 13 residues. Germline V gene data show CDR1 as SGDLS and CDR2 as YYNGEE. The CDR3 region is CASSVAAQETQYF. The CDR3 region has the DNA TGTGCCAGCAGCGTAGCTGCCCAAGAGACCCAGTACTTC. Based on the CDR3 plus reference TRBV9 and TRBJ2-5, the full variable domain is DSGVTQTPKHLITATGQRVTLRCSPRSGDLSVYWYQQSLDQGLQFLIQYYNGEERAKGNILERFSAQQFPDLHSELNLSSLELGDSALYFCASSVAAQETQYFGPGTRLLVL.

This clone occurred once. J is TRBJ2-5 and V is TRBV11-2, with 13 bases aligning to TRBD2. CDR3 length: 16 amino acids. The germline V gene encodes CDR1 SGHAT and CDR2 FQNNGV. Trimming took 5 bases from V and 2 from J; bases not matched to a gene: 5. The DNA of the CDR3 is TGTGCCAGCAGCGGATGGACTAGCGGGGGACAAGAGACCCAGTACTTC. It codes for CASSGWTSGGQETQYF.

The chain combines TRBV27 with TRBJ2-5, with 8 bases fitting TRBD1. Germline V CDR1 and CDR2: MNHEY, SMNVEV (reference sequence). V lost 6 bases to trimming and J lost 5 bases; unmatched junction nucleotides: 11. The CDR3 length is 15 residues. CDR3 bases: TGTGCCAGCAGCCCGCAGACAGGGGTCTGGGAGACCCAGTACTTC. Residues: CASSPQTGVWETQYF.

The rearrangement uses TRBV4-3 and TRBJ2-7, with TRBD1 matching 8 bases. J was trimmed by 1 base and V by 5 bases; bases with no gene match: 10. CDR1 LGHNA and CDR2 YSLEER come from the germline V gene. CDR3 length: 16 residues. The CDR3 region has the DNA TGCGCCAGCAGCTACTCCGGGACAGGCGAATCCTACGAGCAGTACTTC. Its translation is CASSYSGTGESYEQYF.

This clone was seen only once. The gene calls are TRBV7-8 and TRBJ2-6; unclear D gene. Germline V CDR1 and CDR2: SGHVS, FQNEAQ. The CDR3 consists of 17 residues. Trimming pared 6 bases from V and 0 bases from J, leaving 15 bases between. CDR3 in amino acids: CASSSHSSPSGANVLTF. The CDR3 DNA reads TGTGCCAGCAGTTCCCATTCCTCACCCTCTGGGGCCAACGTCCTGACTTTC.

CDR3 residues: CASSPPMGANYYEQYF. The CDR3 coding sequence is TGTGCCAGCTCACCACCGATGGGGGCCAACTACTACGAGCAGTACTTC. The chain joins TRBV18 to TRBJ2-7, with D perhaps matching TRBD1 (6 bases). CDR1 KGHSH and CDR2 LQKENI come from the germline V gene. Trimming stripped 0 bases from V and 3 bases from J, with 15 bases between. This CDR3 has 16 amino acids.

The J gene is TRBJ2-1, the V gene TRBV7-9; D not certain. There are 12 residues in the CDR3. Germline CDR1 reads SEHNR; CDR2 reads FQNEAQ (reference sequence). The V gene lost 2 bases and the J gene lost 8 bases, with 7 bases spanning the gap. CDR3 bases: TGTGCCAGCAGCTTAAGCTGGGATGAGCAGTTCTTC. Protein product: CASSLSWDEQFF.

J is TRBJ2-7 and V is TRBV19; a possible D gene is TRBD1 (5 bases). Germline lookup yields CDR1 LNHDA and CDR2 SQIVND (reference sequence). V shed 2 bases and J shed 5 bases, with 13 bases lying between them. The CDR3 is made up of 14 amino acids. CDR3 amino acids: CASSISSGPHEQYF. In DNA, the CDR3 is TGTGCCAGTAGTATAAGCTCAGGGCCCCACGAGCAGTACTTC.

This clone was counted a single time. The J gene is TRBJ1-6, the V gene TRBV6-5; a possible D gene is TRBD1 (6 bases). The CDR3 sequence is 15 residues long. Between the trimmed V and J ends, which lost 4 bases and 9 bases, there was a span of 16 bases. Looked up from germline, CDR1 is MNHEY and CDR2 is SVGAGI. DNA for the CDR3: TGTGCCAGCAGTTTGGGACACGGTTACCGTTCACCCCTCCACTTT. The encoded protein is CASSLGHGYRSPLHF.

This clone turned up a few times. The rearrangement uses TRBV7-3 and TRBJ1-1; 8 bases map to TRBD1. CDR3 length equals 15 residues. CDR1 SGHTA and CDR2 FQGTGA come from the germline V gene. Trimming at V came to 1 base and at J to 5 bases, leaving 6 bases not matched to a gene. This CDR3 is CASSLIAGGYTEAFF. DNA of the CDR3: TGTGCCAGCAGCTTAATTGCAGGGGGCTATACTGAAGCTTTCTTT.

This clone ranks as medium-sized. The chain employs TRBV6-1 and TRBJ2-2; D gene ambiguous. The V end was cut by 5 bases, the J end by 6 bases, with 4 bases between. In germline, CDR1 is MNHNS, CDR2 SASEGT. The CDR3 is 11 residues long. CDR3 DNA: TGTGCCAGCAGTTACCCCGGGGAGCTGTTTTTT. Amino acids: CASSYPGELFF.

This chain joins TRBV5-5 and TRBJ2-5; no clear D. Germline V gene data show CDR1 as SGHKS and CDR2 as YYEKEE (reference sequence). The CDR3 extends over 13 amino acids. The V gene lost 5 bases and the J gene lost 2 bases, with 10 bases spanning the gap. CDR3 protein: CASSLDIQETQYF. The CDR3 bases are TGTGCCAGCAGTCTCGACATACAAGAGACCCAGTACTTC.

The chain is built from TRBV7-9 and TRBJ1-2; no definite D call. The CDR3 is 12 amino acids. Germline assignment: CDR1 SEHNR and CDR2 FQNEAQ (reference sequence). The V end was cut by 11 bases, the J end by 5 bases, with 15 bases between. This CDR3 is CAGQGRLYGYTF. CDR3 DNA sequence: TGTGCCGGCCAAGGCAGGCTGTATGGCTACACCTTC.

V gene TRBV10-1 combines with J gene TRBJ2-7, with D unresolved. The germline gives CDR1 WNHNN, CDR2 SYGVQD (reference sequence). There are 14 residues in the CDR3. The germline V and J ends were trimmed by 6 bases and 0 bases, with 12 bases remaining between them. In DNA form, the CDR3 reads TGCGCCAGCAGGCTACTCATGGTCTCCTACGAGCAGTACTTC. It specifies CASRLLMVSYEQYF.

The V gene is TRBV5-4, the J gene TRBJ2-5, with D possibly TRBD2 on 6 matching bases. Germline-derived CDR1 and CDR2 are SGHNT and YYREEE (reference sequence). V lost 5 bases and J lost 2, with 10 bases in between. The CDR3 has 13 residues. CDR3 sequence reads: CASRSTSQETQYF. In nucleotides, the CDR3 is TGTGCCAGCAGGTCGACTAGTCAAGAGACCCAGTACTTC.

The chain combines TRBV5-7 with TRBJ2-7, with a tentative D call TRBD2 (6 bases). TRBV5-7 qualifies as an ORF whose function is uncertain. The CDR3 is 14 amino acids. The V end was cut by 0 bases, the J end by 0 bases, with 7 bases between. The CDR3 bases are TGTGCCAGCAGCTTGGGGGGGGACTCCTACGAGCAGTACTTC. Translated: CASSLGGDSYEQYF.

The rearrangement joins TRBV27 to TRBJ1-2; maybe TRBD1 (6 bases). This CDR3 contains 14 residues. Germline CDR1 reads MNHEY; CDR2 reads SMNVEV (reference sequence). V dropped 4 bases and J dropped 8 bases, with 17 bases sitting between them. This CDR3 is CASSSSGGAKGYTF. CDR3 nucleotide sequence: TGTGCCAGCAGTTCCTCCGGGGGGGCGAAGGGCTACACCTTC.

This clone was seen only once. This chain uses TRBV28 with TRBJ2-2; D is possibly TRBD1 or TRBD2 (5 bases each). Looked up from germline, CDR1 is MDHEN and CDR2 is SYDVKM. This CDR3 is built from 14 residues. The ends were cut back, 6 bases at V and 2 bases at J, with 10 bases in the middle. The CDR3 is CASSPGTNTGELFF. The CDR3, as DNA: TGTGCCAGCAGCCCCGGGACCAACACCGGGGAGCTGTTTTTT. The full variable domain, in which reference TRBV28 and TRBJ2-2 provide the parts outside the CDR3, is DVKVTQSSRYLVKRTGEKVFLECVQDMDHENMFWYRQDPGLGLRLIYFSYDVKMKEKGDIPEGYSVSREKKERFSLILESASTNQTSMYLCASSPGTNTGELFFGEGSRLTVL.

This clone showed up just a few times. The chain has TRBV29-1 and TRBJ2-7, with D possibly matching TRBD1 (7 bases). The CDR3 is made up of 14 amino acids. V gave up 6 bases and J gave up 3 bases, with 18 bases separating them. Germline V CDR1 and CDR2: SQVTM, ANQGSEA. The CDR3: CSVQTGRSFYEQYF. The CDR3 DNA reads TGCAGCGTGCAGACAGGGAGGTCTTTCTACGAGCAGTACTTC.

CDR3 nucleotide sequence: TGTGCCAGCAGCTTCTGTGAGGGACCTTCCTCGTCTTGCGAGCAGTACTTC. Its protein is CASSFCEGPSSSCEQYF. The rearrangement uses TRBV11-2 and TRBJ2-7, with D perhaps being TRBD1 or TRBD2 (5 bases each). Germline V gene data show CDR1 as SGHAT and CDR2 as FQNNGV. Trimming cost V 3 bases and J 6 bases, with 24 bases left between them. CDR3 length: 17 residues. Full variable domain (rest looked up from reference TRBV11-2 and TRBJ2-7): EAGVAQSPRYKIIEKRQSVAFWCNPISGHATLYWYQQILGQGPKLLIQFQNNGVVDDSQLPKDRFSAERLKGVDSTLKIQPAKLEDSAVYLCASSFCEGPSSSCEQYFGPGTRLTVT.

This rearrangement joins TRBV5-8 to TRBJ1-5; possible D gene TRBD1, 5 bases. The germline CDR1 and CDR2 sequences are SGHTS and YDEGEE. The CDR3 sequence is 14 residues long. Trimming took off 4 bases at V and 5 bases at J, with 13 bases between the two ends. CDR3 in amino acids: CASSLRVADQPQHF. The CDR3, as DNA: TGTGCCAGCAGCCTCAGGGTGGCCGATCAGCCCCAGCATTTT.

The chain couples TRBV5-1 to TRBJ2-5; D not certain. Looked up from germline, CDR1 is SGHRS and CDR2 is YFSETQ. The CDR3 has 17 amino acids. V dropped 5 bases and J dropped 1 base, with 21 bases sitting between them. The CDR3 DNA is TGCGCCAGCAGGGTTGAGAAGAGAAAGTACGGCCAAGAGACCCAGTACTTC. Its protein is CASRVEKRKYGQETQYF.